This TCR beta chain was sequenced during a study of CD8 T cells in ankylosing spondylitis (dated by TCRdb to about 2017). General notes on the study: T cell receptor beta repertoires were profiled in healthy donors and ankylosing spondylitis patients so that disease-linked TCR variants could be found. The full study cohort was made up of 25 ankylosing spondylitis patients and 108 healthy donors. Samples of peripheral blood were taken, and for ankylosing spondylitis patients, synovial fluid was collected as well. Broad study findings and their caveats: Some motif variants were previously reported in synovial fluid and blood of reactive arthritis patients, suggesting common disease-initiation mechanisms. According to the report, matched synovial fluid samples from ankylosing spondylitis patients were significantly enriched for the disease-linked clones. The disease-linked clones had a CD8+ phenotype and were found at relatively low frequencies in peripheral blood. Blood from ankylosing spondylitis patients appeared to be characterized by a TCR beta motif made up of about 8 highly homologous amino acid variants.

Sequenced on an Illumina HiSeq 2500. Quantitative 5'-RACE with molecular barcodes was the method used to prepare the TCR beta libraries. The paper's processing steps were these. A new computational method based on a probabilistic model of VDJ rearrangement was used to identify disease-linked TCR variants. TCRdb itself trimmed the public reads at Q25 with fastp, ran MiXCR and retained productive beta chains. Each record represents a unique CDR3 protein, reported with the most common genes and DNA among its rows. The V and J calls and clone size come from TCRdb's table, not from the authors' own analysis. Present in this sample are a few hundred thousand distinct CDR3 sequences, roughly a tenth of which were seen just once. 21% of the sample rests with the top ten. At least ten counts were recorded for this clonotype. It lacks a known antigen. No base-level quality is on record; no much larger clone is a single base apart.

Input material: blood, either unsorted or a sorted T cell fraction (not recorded which). The sequence was collected from a male donor with ankylosing spondylitis or in good health (not recorded which).

CDR3 sequence: CSASGQGPSPYEQYF. The nucleotides read TGCAGTGCTAGCGGACAGGGACCAAGCCCCTACGAGCAGTACTTC. This receptor chain uses TRBV20-1 and TRBJ2-7, with 8 middle bases fitting TRBD1. V trim: 3 bases; J trim: 2 bases; unmatched bases: 9. The CDR1 and CDR2 encoded by the germline V gene (reference sequence) are DFQATT and SNEGSKA. The CDR3 goes from the cysteine to the phenylalanine over 15 residues. Only the CDR3 DNA is retained, 45 bases long and in frame from the first base.